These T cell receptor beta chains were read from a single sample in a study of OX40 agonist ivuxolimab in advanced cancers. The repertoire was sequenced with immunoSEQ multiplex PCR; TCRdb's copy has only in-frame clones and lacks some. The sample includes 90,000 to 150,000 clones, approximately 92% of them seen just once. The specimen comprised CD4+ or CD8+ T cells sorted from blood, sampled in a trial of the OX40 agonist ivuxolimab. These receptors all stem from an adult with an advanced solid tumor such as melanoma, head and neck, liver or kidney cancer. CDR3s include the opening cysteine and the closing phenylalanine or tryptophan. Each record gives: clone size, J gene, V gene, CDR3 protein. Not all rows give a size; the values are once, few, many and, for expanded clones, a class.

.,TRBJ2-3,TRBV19,CASKDGARATQYF
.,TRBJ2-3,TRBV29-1,CSAGRGSTDTQYF
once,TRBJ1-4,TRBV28,CASSLVQGNEKLFF
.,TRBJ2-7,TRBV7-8,CASSLAPPYEQYF
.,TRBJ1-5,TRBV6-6,CASTSGNLPNQPQHF
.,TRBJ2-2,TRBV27,CASSSLTSGGRNTGELFF
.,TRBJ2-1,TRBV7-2,CASSTGGVSYNEQFF
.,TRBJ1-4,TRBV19,CASRTGTGFEKLFF
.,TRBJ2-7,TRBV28,CASRTGTSGKNYEQYF
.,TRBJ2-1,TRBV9,CASSVGQGLWNEQFF
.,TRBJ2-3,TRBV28,CASSLIEPQQYF
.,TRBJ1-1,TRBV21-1,CASRALRGTEAFF
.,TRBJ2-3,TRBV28,CASSSSGTGVNTQYF
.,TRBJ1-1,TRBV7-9,CASSLGTGNTEAFF
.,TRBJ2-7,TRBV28,CASSVGGGEQYF
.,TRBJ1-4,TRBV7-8,CASSPMGAFNEKLFF
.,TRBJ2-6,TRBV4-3,CASSQFTGTGANVLTF
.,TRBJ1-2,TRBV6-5,CASSLLYRVKDGYTF
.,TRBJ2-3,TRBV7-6,CASSLGADTQYF
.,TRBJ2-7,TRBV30,CAWSEGQGLPYEQYF
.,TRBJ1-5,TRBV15,CATSRDGSGGINQPQHF
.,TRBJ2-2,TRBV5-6,CASRLTGTNTGELFF
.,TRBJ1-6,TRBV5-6,CASSLRRDRANSPLHF
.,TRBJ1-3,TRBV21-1,CASSRRDRELILSGNTIYF
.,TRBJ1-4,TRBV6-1,CASSITGFNEKLFF
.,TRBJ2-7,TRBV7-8,CASSLSDSYEQYF
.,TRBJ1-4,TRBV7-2,CASRPRGLGEKLFF
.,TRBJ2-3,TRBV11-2,CASNINLRDTQYF
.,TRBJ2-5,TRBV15,CATSPRTGTKETQYF
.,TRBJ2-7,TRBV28,CASSFPGHNYEQYF
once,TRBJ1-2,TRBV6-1,CASSAGAGYGYTF
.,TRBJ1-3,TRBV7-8,CASSLDGASSGNTIYF
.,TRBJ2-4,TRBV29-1,CSVRDRGRNIQYF
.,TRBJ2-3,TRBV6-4,CASSEGLTPSTDTQYF
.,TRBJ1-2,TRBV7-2,CASSLDVPGISETF
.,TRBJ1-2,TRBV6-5,CASGYTGTGANYGYTF